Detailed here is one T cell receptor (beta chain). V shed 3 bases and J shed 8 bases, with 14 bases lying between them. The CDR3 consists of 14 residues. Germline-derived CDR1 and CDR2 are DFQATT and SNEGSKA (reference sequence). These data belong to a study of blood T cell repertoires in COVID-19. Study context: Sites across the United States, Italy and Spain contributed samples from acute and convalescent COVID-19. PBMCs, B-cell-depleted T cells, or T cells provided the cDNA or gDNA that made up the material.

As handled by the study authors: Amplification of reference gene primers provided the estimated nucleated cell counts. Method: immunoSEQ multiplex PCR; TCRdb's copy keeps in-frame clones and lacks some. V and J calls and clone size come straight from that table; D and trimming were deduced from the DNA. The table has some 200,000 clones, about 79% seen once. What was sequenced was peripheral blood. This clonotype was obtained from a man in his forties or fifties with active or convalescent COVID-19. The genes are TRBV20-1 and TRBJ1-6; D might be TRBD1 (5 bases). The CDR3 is CSASKGRGDSPLHF. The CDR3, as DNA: TGCAGTGCTAGTAAGGGGCGCGGGGATTCACCCCTCCACTTT.